The next 18 T cell receptor beta chains were all read from a single sample in a study of cytomegalovirus exposure and HLA in healthy donors. Profiling relied on immunoSEQ multiplex PCR, and the TCRdb table lists in-frame clones only, not all of them. The sample lists 200,000 to 250,000 clones; roughly 84% were seen once. The source material was PBMCs. The origin of the receptors is a woman younger than 35 in good health and CMV-seropositive.

This chain joins TRBV4-1 and TRBJ1-4, with D perhaps TRBD1 (5 bases). CDR1 is MGHRA and CDR2 is YSYEKL in the germline V gene. The CDR3 length is 15 residues. V lost 0 bases and J 5 bases, leaving 10 bases between the germline ends. As DNA, the CDR3 is TGCGCCAGCAGCCAAGATGGGCAGGGAAATGAAAAACTGTTTTTT. This codes for CASSQDGQGNEKLFF.

This clone occurred once. The chain is built from TRBV28 and TRBJ2-1; maybe TRBD2 (7 bases). The V and J ends lost 5 bases and 0 bases respectively, with 14 bases between them. Germline CDR1 is MDHEN and CDR2 is SYDVKM. The CDR3 has 16 residues. CDR3 in amino acids: CASSPFGGLSYNEQFF. DNA of the CDR3: TGTGCCAGCAGTCCCTTCGGGGGGCTCTCCTACAATGAGCAGTTCTTC. The full variable domain, with the rest looked up from reference TRBV28 and TRBJ2-1, is DVKVTQSSRYLVKRTGEKVFLECVQDMDHENMFWYRQDPGLGLRLIYFSYDVKMKEKGDIPEGYSVSREKKERFSLILESASTNQTSMYLCASSPFGGLSYNEQFFGPGTRLTVL.

The chain joins TRBV7-8 to TRBJ1-5; D unclear. V was pared by 1 base and J by 9 bases, with 7 bases between. CDR3 length: 12 residues. The germline gives CDR1 SGHVS, CDR2 FQNEAQ. The CDR3 DNA sequence: TGTGCCAGCAGCTTAGGCTCAGGGCCCCAGCATTTT. It yields the protein CASSLGSGPQHF.

The chain recombines TRBV6-1 with TRBJ1-2; D is possibly TRBD1 (5 bases). This CDR3 has 12 residues. The germline CDR1 and CDR2 sequences are MNHNS and SASEGT. Deletions cut 7 bases from V and 4 bases from J, with 10 bases between. The CDR3 sequence is CASTSGLYGYTF. CDR3 bases: TGTGCCAGCACGTCAGGGCTCTATGGCTACACCTTC.

The J gene is TRBJ2-1, the V gene TRBV4-2; 7 bases fit TRBD2. V lost 1 base to trimming and J lost 9 bases; unmatched junction nucleotides: 9. The CDR3 covers 15 residues. Looked up from germline, CDR1 is LGHNA and CDR2 is YNFKEQ. In DNA form, the CDR3 reads TGTGCCAGCAGCCAAGGGGACTATGGGTATCTTGAGCAGTTCTTC. This translates into CASSQGDYGYLEQFF.

The rearrangement uses TRBV19 and TRBJ2-1, with 10 bases matching TRBD2. Germline V gene lookup returns CDR1 LNHDA and CDR2 SQIVND (reference sequence). With V trimmed by 2 bases and J by 4 bases, 8 bases remained unmatched. The CDR3 totals 17 residues. CDR3 protein: CASSIPRTSGWYNEQFF. The CDR3 DNA follows: TGTGCCAGTAGTATACCCCGGACTAGCGGATGGTACAATGAGCAGTTCTTC.

The V call is TRBV4-2, the J call TRBJ1-4, with 8 bases matching TRBD1. The CDR3 runs 19 residues. Trimming cost V 3 bases and J 0 bases; bases outside gene matches: 12. Germline CDR1 reads LGHNA; CDR2 reads YNFKEQ. The CDR3 coding sequence is TGTGCCAGCAGCCAGGAACTACAGGGGGTGACGGCAACTAATGAAAAACTGTTTTTT. The encoded protein is CASSQELQGVTATNEKLFF.

This clone was recorded only once. The chain employs TRBV2 and TRBJ2-1; D uncertain. Germline CDR1 is SNHLY and CDR2 is FYNNEI. CDR3 length: 14 residues. The V gene lost 4 bases and the J gene lost 6 bases, with 13 bases spanning the gap. In DNA, the CDR3 is TGTGCCAGCAGTGGGAATGCGAGGCCCAATGAGCAGTTCTTC. Residues: CASSGNARPNEQFF.

This clone showed up just once. The V call is TRBV4-1, the J call TRBJ2-1, with D possibly matching TRBD1 (6 bases). The CDR3 is 16 residues long. Between the trimmed V and J ends, which lost 2 bases and 9 bases, there was a span of 20 bases. Germline CDR1 and CDR2: MGHRA and YSYEKL. CDR3 region: CASSQLLFTGSGEQFF. In DNA, the CDR3 is TGCGCCAGCAGCCAACTACTATTTACAGGGTCTGGTGAGCAGTTCTTC.

The V and J genes are TRBV7-2 and TRBJ2-1; no reliable D call. The CDR3 sequence is 16 residues long. Deletions cut 5 bases from V and 3 bases from J, with 17 bases between. Germline assignment: CDR1 SGHTA and CDR2 FQGNSA. CDR3 region: CASSLLLVHRYNEQFF. CDR3 nucleotides: TGTGCCAGCAGCCTCCTCCTAGTTCACCGCTACAATGAGCAGTTCTTC.

The V and J genes are TRBV27 and TRBJ1-1, with a possible D match to TRBD1 (6 bases). The CDR3 runs to 14 residues. Trimming stripped 2 bases from V and 5 bases from J, with 12 bases between. Germline V gene data show CDR1 as MNHEY and CDR2 as SMNVEV (reference sequence). The CDR3, as DNA: TGTGCCAGCAGTTTAGCATCCAGGGGTACTGAAGCTTTCTTT. Translating gives CASSLASRGTEAFF.

The rearrangement joins TRBV6-5 to TRBJ1-1, with D perhaps TRBD1 (6 bases). Germline V lookup: CDR1 MNHEY, CDR2 SVGAGI. Trimming took 10 bases from V and 11 from J, leaving 20 bases between them. The CDR3 loop spans 12 amino acids. Here the CDR3 reads CATQGILPQAFF. The DNA of the CDR3 is TGTGCCACCCAGGGGATATTACCCCAGGCTTTCTTT.

V usage is TRBV2 and J usage is TRBJ1-1, with unresolved D. The V gene lost 7 bases and the J gene lost 9 bases, with 12 bases spanning the gap. Germline-derived CDR1 and CDR2 are SNHLY and FYNNEI. CDR3 length: 11 residues. DNA of the CDR3: TGTGCCAGCATAATTGGAGCTCAAGCTTTCTTT. This encodes CASIIGAQAFF.

The J gene is TRBJ2-1, the V gene TRBV27, with D possibly TRBD2 on 5 matching bases. There are 13 residues in the CDR3. The germline CDR1 and CDR2 sequences are MNHEY and SMNVEV (reference sequence). V dropped 3 bases and J dropped 7 bases, with 10 bases sitting between them. The CDR3 loop is CASSLGSGNEQFF. CDR3 DNA sequence: TGTGCCAGCAGTTTGGGGAGTGGTAATGAGCAGTTCTTC.

The chain joins TRBV28 to TRBJ2-7; D is uncertain. The germline V gene has CDR1 MDHEN and CDR2 SYDVKM. Trimming shortened V by 0 bases and J by 2 bases, and 2 bases separated the two germline ends. The CDR3 totals 12 residues. The DNA for the CDR3 is TGTGCCAGCAGTTTATGTACCTACGAGCAGTACTTC. Translated: CASSLCTYEQYF.

The sample holds one count of this clone. The rearrangement links TRBV18 to TRBJ2-3; 11 bases map to TRBD2. V gave up 3 bases and J gave up 3 bases; unmatched junction bases: 5. This CDR3 spans 16 amino acids. Germline V gene sequence: CDR1 KGHSH, CDR2 LQKENI. The CDR3 loop is CASSPLAGGWTDTQYF. CDR3 nucleotides: TGTGCCAGCTCACCCCTAGCGGGAGGTTGGACAGATACGCAGTATTTT.

The chain couples TRBV5-5 to TRBJ2-7; D call uncertain. The CDR3 has 14 amino acids. The germline CDR1 and CDR2 sequences are SGHKS and YYEKEE (reference sequence). V was shortened by 2 bases and J by 4 bases, with 13 bases between the two germline ends. DNA of the CDR3: TGTGCCAGCAGCTTTACTATCGGAGAATACGAGCAGTACTTC. As protein: CASSFTIGEYEQYF. Filled out from reference TRBV5-5 and TRBJ2-7, the complete variable domain reads DAGVTQSPTHLIKTRGQQVTLRCSPISGHKSVSWYQQVLGQGPQFIFQYYEKEERGRGNFPDRFSARQFPNYSSELNVNALLLGDSALYLCASSFTIGEYEQYFGPGTRLTVT.

The chain links TRBV27 to TRBJ2-7, with a tentative D call TRBD2 (6 bases). The germline gives CDR1 MNHEY, CDR2 SMNVEV (reference sequence). V was trimmed by 1 base and J by 5 bases, leaving 18 bases between them. The CDR3 covers 16 residues. CDR3 amino acids: CASSLFGREYIDEQYF. The CDR3, as DNA: TGTGCCAGCAGTTTATTCGGTCGGGAGTATATAGACGAGCAGTACTTC.